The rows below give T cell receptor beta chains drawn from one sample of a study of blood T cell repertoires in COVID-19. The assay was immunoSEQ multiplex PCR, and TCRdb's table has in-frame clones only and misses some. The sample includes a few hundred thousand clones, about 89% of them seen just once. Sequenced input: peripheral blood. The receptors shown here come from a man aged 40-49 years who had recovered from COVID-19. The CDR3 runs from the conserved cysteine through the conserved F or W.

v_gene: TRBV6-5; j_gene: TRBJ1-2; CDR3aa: CASSYGKGGNYGYTF
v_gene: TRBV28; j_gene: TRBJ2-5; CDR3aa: CASSPGTTQETQYF
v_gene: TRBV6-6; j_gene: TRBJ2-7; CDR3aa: CASRTGEGEQYF
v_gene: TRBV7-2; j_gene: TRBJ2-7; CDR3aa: CASSPPGQGREQYF
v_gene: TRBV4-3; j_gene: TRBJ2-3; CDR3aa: CASSQASGRATDTQYF
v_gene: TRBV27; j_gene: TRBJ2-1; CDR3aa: CAVDEQFF
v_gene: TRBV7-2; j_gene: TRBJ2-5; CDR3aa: CASSFLTSETQYF
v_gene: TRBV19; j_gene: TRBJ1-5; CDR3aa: CASNYRSEPSQPQHF
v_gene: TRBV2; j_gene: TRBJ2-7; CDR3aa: CASREFSGTPYEQYF
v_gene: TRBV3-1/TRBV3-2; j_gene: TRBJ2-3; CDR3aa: CASSQALAGGSTDTQYF
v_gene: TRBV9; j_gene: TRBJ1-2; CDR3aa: CASSARDGYTF
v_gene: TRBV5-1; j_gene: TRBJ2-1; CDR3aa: CASSSTSGRREEQFF
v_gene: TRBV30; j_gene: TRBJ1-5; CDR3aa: CAWSSRTGLNQPQHF
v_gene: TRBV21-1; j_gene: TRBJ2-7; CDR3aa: CASSITDRGHEQYF
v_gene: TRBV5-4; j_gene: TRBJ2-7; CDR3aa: CASSLDSSSYEQYF
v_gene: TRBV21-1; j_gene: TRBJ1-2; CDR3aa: CASPTGGWNGYTF